Following are 14 T cell receptor beta chains from one sample sequenced in a study of blood T cell repertoires in COVID-19. The repertoire was sequenced with immunoSEQ multiplex PCR; TCRdb's copy has only in-frame clones and lacks some. The sample has about 60,000 clones, 70% to 85% seen once; the top ten hold roughly 3.5%. Sequencing was done on a sample of peripheral blood. All receptors come from a man aged 55 to 69 with acute or convalescent COVID-19.

The V call is TRBV5-1, the J call TRBJ2-1; 12 nucleotides line up with TRBD2. The CDR3 contains 16 residues. Losses at the gene ends were 3 bases for V and 7 bases for J; bases not matched to a gene: 8. CDR1 and CDR2 (germline): SGHRS, YFSETQ. The CDR3 bases are TGCGCCAGCAGCTCCTCACTAGCGGGGGGTGGGAATGAGCAGTTCTTC. Translating it yields CASSSSLAGGGNEQFF.

The rearrangement joins TRBV18 to TRBJ1-2; no reliable D call. The CDR3 spans 15 residues. The germline CDR1 and CDR2 sequences are KGHSH and LQKENI. The V gene lost 2 bases and the J gene lost 0 bases, with 10 bases spanning the gap. The CDR3 region is CASSPSAGSNYGYTF. CDR3 DNA: TGTGCCAGCTCACCATCCGCGGGTTCTAACTATGGCTACACCTTC.

V usage is TRBV5-1 and J usage is TRBJ1-1, with 8 bases fitting TRBD1. This CDR3 spans 15 amino acids. CDR1 and CDR2 from the germline V gene are SGHRS and YFSETQ. The J segment lost 0 bases and the V segment lost 4 bases, leaving 5 bases of the junction unmatched. CDR3 sequence: CASSPQGALNTEAFF. The CDR3 DNA reads as TGCGCCAGCAGCCCGCAGGGGGCCTTGAACACTGAAGCTTTCTTT.

The genes are TRBV7-9 and TRBJ2-1; TRBD2 aligns across 9 bases. CDR3 length: 17 residues. Germline V gene sequence: CDR1 SEHNR, CDR2 FQNEAQ (reference sequence). Unmatched junction bases numbered 17, after V lost 5 bases and J lost 9 bases. CDR3 sequence reads: CASSRLSGAGGPGEQFF. The CDR3 bases are TGTGCCAGCAGCCGCCTCTCCGGGGCGGGGGGGCCGGGTGAGCAGTTCTTC.

The rearrangement links TRBV29-1 to TRBJ2-5, with 7 positions matching TRBD2. CDR3 length equals 12 residues. Germline CDR1 reads SQVTM; CDR2 reads ANQGSEA. CDR3 sequence (DNA): TGCAGTGGCCGGGAGGCCCAAGAGACCCAGTACTTC. It is translated as CSGREAQETQYF.

V usage is TRBV7-9 and J usage is TRBJ1-5, with D possibly TRBD1 on 5 matching bases. The CDR3 runs to 14 residues. V lost 2 bases, J lost 3 bases, and 8 bases lay in between. CDR1 and CDR2 from the germline V gene are SEHNR and FQNEAQ (reference sequence). CDR3 protein: CASSLSTVNQPQHF. DNA of the CDR3: TGTGCCAGCAGCTTATCGACAGTCAATCAGCCCCAGCATTTT.

The chain is built from TRBV4-1 and TRBJ1-1; possible D gene TRBD1, 6 bases. V lost 3 bases and J lost 1, with 15 bases in between. The CDR3 covers 16 residues. The germline V gene has CDR1 MGHRA and CDR2 YSYEKL. The CDR3 spells CASSQGWGQKNTEAFF. DNA for the CDR3: TGCGCCAGCAGCCAGGGGTGGGGGCAGAAGAACACTGAAGCTTTCTTT.

V gene TRBV14 combines with J gene TRBJ1-3; D is undetermined. In germline, CDR1 is SGHDN, CDR2 FVKESK. Trimming left V 1 base short and J 2 bases short, with 6 bases between. The CDR3 runs 14 residues. Here the CDR3 reads CASSQAGTGNTIYF. The CDR3 bases are TGTGCCAGCAGCCAAGCAGGAACTGGAAACACCATATATTTT.

The V and J genes are TRBV7-2 and TRBJ2-3; D is ambiguous. CDR3 length: 15 amino acids. The V end lost 1 base, the J end lost 8 bases, and 16 bases lay between the germline ends. Germline V gives CDR1 SGHTA, CDR2 FQGNSA. The CDR3 bases are TGTGCCAGCAGCTTAGGGGTAGCCCTTCTCCCTACGCAGTATTTT. This sequence encodes CASSLGVALLPTQYF.

The chain employs TRBV7-9 and TRBJ1-2; a possible D gene is TRBD1 (5 bases). The CDR3 length is 15 residues. The V gene's germline CDR1 is SEHNR and CDR2 FQNEAQ (reference sequence). The germline V and J ends were trimmed by 2 bases and 1 base, with 11 bases remaining between them. The CDR3 loop is CASSLSRDGNYGYTF. CDR3 nucleotides: TGTGCCAGCAGCTTAAGCAGGGATGGTAACTATGGCTACACCTTC.

V gene TRBV10-3 combines with J gene TRBJ1-6; 7 bases line up with TRBD1. V trimming: 10 bases; J trimming: 8 bases; junction bases outside the gene matches: 5. From germline, CDR1 is ENHRY and CDR2 SYGVKD. This CDR3 has 12 amino acids. This CDR3 is CATGTVDSPLHF. The CDR3 DNA follows: TGTGCCACCGGGACAGTGGATTCACCCCTCCACTTT.

This rearrangement joins TRBV7-9 to TRBJ2-4, with 9 bases that match TRBD1. This CDR3 comprises 15 residues. The V gene end was trimmed by 3 bases and the J gene end by 5 bases; junction bases not matched to a gene: 5. The germline V gene encodes CDR1 SEHNR and CDR2 FQNEAQ (reference sequence). The CDR3 reads CASSFWTGEENIQYF. As DNA, the CDR3 is TGTGCCAGCAGCTTCTGGACAGGGGAGGAAAACATTCAGTACTTC. Combining the CDR3 with reference TRBV7-9 and TRBJ2-4 gives the whole variable domain DTGVSQNPRHKITKRGQNVTFRCDPISEHNRLYWYRQTLGQGPEFLTYFQNEAQLEKSRLLSDRFSAERPKGSFSTLEIQRTEQGDSAMYLCASSFWTGEENIQYFGAGTRLSVL.

The table lists this clone with a count of one. DNA of the CDR3: TGTGCCAGCAGCCTAACCGCGACAGGGAACTACGAGCAGTACTTC. This codes for CASSLTATGNYEQYF. The chain recombines TRBV5-5 with TRBJ2-7; 7 bases line up with TRBD1. Germline-derived CDR1 and CDR2 are SGHKS and YYEKEE (reference sequence). The CDR3 length is 15 residues. V lost 4 bases and J lost 3; bases outside the gene matches: 10.

The CDR3 DNA follows: TGCGCCAGCAGCTCACAGGGGGCGGTGAAGGAGGCTTTCTTT. Its translation: CASSSQGAVKEAFF. The chain is built from TRBV5-1 and TRBJ1-1; TRBD1 matches at 9 bases. CDR1 SGHRS and CDR2 YFSETQ come from the germline V gene. The V and J ends lost 3 bases and 11 bases, in that order; junction bases with no gene match: 11. This CDR3 is 14 amino acids long.